This T cell receptor beta chain was recovered during a study of STAT3 mutations in large granular lymphocyte leukemia. Notes on this clone: Its antigen is unknown.

The CDR3 totals 14 residues. With 7 bases clipped from V and 2 bases from J, the junction kept 6 bases outside the gene matches. Per germline, CDR1 SGHDN and CDR2 FVKESK. Broader study findings: At least one immunodominant TCR beta clonotype appeared in every T-cell large granular lymphocyte leukemia patient. All newly emerging clones after therapy were STAT3 wild type. Differing intervals and regimens complicate linking therapy response to clone burden.

Sequencing used immunoSEQ multiplex PCR; TCRdb keeps in-frame clones, though not all of them. The sample carries about 4,400 clones, around 80% recorded once. The source material was peripheral blood mononuclear cells. The receptor comes from a man between 40 and 49 years old with T-cell large granular lymphocyte leukemia. Some clones in this sample may be carry-over from other donors' samples. This chain links TRBV14 with TRBJ2-7, with 9 bases matching TRBD1. The CDR3 is CASMRQGGAYEQYF. The CDR3, as DNA: TGTGCCAGCATGCGACAGGGGGGCGCCTACGAGCAGTACTTC. Combining the CDR3 with reference TRBV14 and TRBJ2-7 gives the whole variable domain EAGVTQFPSHSVIEKGQTVTLRCDPISGHDNLYWYRRVMGKEIKFLLHFVKESKQDESGMPNNRFLAERTGGTYSTLKVQPAELEDSGVYFCASMRQGGAYEQYFGPGTRLTVT.